This entry lists 26 T cell receptor beta chains sequenced from one sample in a study of regulatory T cells in long-lasting Graves disease (dated by TCRdb to the early 2020s). The time point label of this sample denotes: newly diagnosed GD, antithyroid drugs for less than 3 months. RNA was extracted from PBMCs in TRIzol for both TCR sequencing and RNA sequencing. To prepare the library, multiplex PCR was applied. Sequencing relied on an Illumina HiSeq 4000. TCR beta libraries were built with iRepertoire HTBI primers and Arm-PCR amplification of CDR3 regions. TCRdb reprocessed the public reads (quality trimming at Q25 with fastp, clone calling with MiXCR) and kept in-frame beta chains. Entries are consolidated by CDR3 protein sequence, retaining the most common genes and DNA. This sample holds more than 450,000 distinct CDR3 sequences; more than 10% were observed only once. 8% to 10% of the sample is held by the ten biggest clonotypes.

A further study also used this sample, focusing on T cells in Graves' hyperthyroidism and ophthalmopathy.

The specimen comprised peripheral blood mononuclear cells (PBMCs), sampled at new diagnosis, from a patient treated with antithyroid drugs. These receptors were obtained from a woman in her thirties with Graves disease. Donor details come from another sample of the same person, matched by shared clones.

This clonotype was seen at least ten times. V is TRBV7-9 and J is TRBJ1-5; 10 bases are shared with TRBD1. This CDR3 is built from 15 residues. From germline, CDR1 is SEHNR and CDR2 FQNEAQ (reference sequence). V trimming: 1 base; J trimming: 7 bases; junction bases outside the gene matches: 4. CDR3 DNA sequence: TGTGCCAGCAGCTTAGGACAGGGGGCTCAGCAGCCCCAGCATTTT. Translated: CASSLGQGAQQPQHF.

This sequence joins TRBV6-5 and TRBJ1-5; D possibly corresponds to TRBD1 (5 bases). Trimming left V 2 bases short and J 6 bases short, with 11 bases between. There are 14 residues in the CDR3. Germline V gives CDR1 MNHEY, CDR2 SVGAGI. The CDR3 sequence: CASSYRGMGQPQHF. CDR3 in DNA: TGTGCCAGCAGTTACAGGGGAATGGGTCAGCCCCAGCATTTT.

This rearrangement joins TRBV5-1 to TRBJ1-2, with TRBD1 matching 7 bases. There are 15 residues in the CDR3. V lost 4 bases and J lost 1; bases outside the gene matches: 7. CDR1 SGHRS and CDR2 YFSETQ come from the germline V gene. As DNA, the CDR3 is TGCGCCAGCAGCGGGGGACAGAAGCTTAACTATGGCTACACCTTC. Protein: CASSGGQKLNYGYTF.

This clonotype has ten or more counts. This chain connects TRBV11-2 to TRBJ2-2; no reliable D call. The CDR3 has 14 residues. Trimming stripped 7 bases from V and 5 bases from J, with 14 bases between. Looked up from germline, CDR1 is SGHAT and CDR2 is FQNNGV. For the CDR3, the DNA is TGTGCCAGCACCCCCCGGACGTTAACCGGGGAGCTGTTTTTT. This gives the protein CASTPRTLTGELFF.

This clonotype was observed many times. CDR3 in DNA: TGTGCCAGCAGCTTAACAGGGAGGTGGACTGAAGCTTTCTTT. It specifies CASSLTGRWTEAFF. V and J are TRBV11-2 and TRBJ1-1, with a tentative D call TRBD1 (6 bases). V lost 2 bases, J lost 5 bases, and 12 bases lay in between. This CDR3 region has 14 residues. The germline V gene has CDR1 SGHAT and CDR2 FQNNGV.

J is TRBJ2-1 and V is TRBV5-6; 12 bases agree with TRBD2. CDR1 SGHDT and CDR2 YYEEEE come from the germline V gene. Losses at the gene ends were 5 bases for V and 2 bases for J; bases not matched to a gene: 8. The CDR3 runs to 17 residues. CDR3 in amino acids: CASRGGLAGGAYNEQFF. The CDR3 region has the DNA TGTGCCAGCAGGGGAGGGCTAGCGGGAGGGGCCTACAATGAGCAGTTCTTC.

This clonotype appeared a few times. The V call is TRBV19, the J call TRBJ2-2, with TRBD2 identical over 7 bases. Germline V gene lookup returns CDR1 LNHDA and CDR2 SQIVND (reference sequence). V dropped 5 bases and J dropped 1; count of bases not matched to a gene: 7. The CDR3 length is 16 residues. The CDR3: CASSPRGEWNTGELFF. CDR3 nucleotide sequence: TGTGCCAGTAGTCCTCGGGGGGAGTGGAACACCGGGGAGCTGTTTTTT.

This chain joins TRBV27 and TRBJ2-3; 9 positions agree with TRBD2. V shed 10 bases, J shed 4 bases, and the junction held 12 bases outside the gene matches. The CDR3 covers 15 residues. From germline, CDR1 is MNHEY and CDR2 SMNVEV (reference sequence). CDR3 sequence (DNA): TGTGCCAAACATAGCGGGGGTGGGCGTGCAGATACGCAGTATTTT. It is translated as CAKHSGGGRADTQYF.

This clonotype appeared many times. Here the CDR3 reads CSASAGGNSPLHF. The CDR3 DNA follows: TGCAGTGCTAGTGCGGGGGGAAATTCACCCCTCCACTTT. This chain connects TRBV20-1 to TRBJ1-6, with a tentative D call TRBD1 (5 bases). Germline V gene sequence: CDR1 DFQATT, CDR2 SNEGSKA (reference sequence). The CDR3 is 13 residues long. V lost 3 bases and J 7 bases, leaving 10 bases between the germline ends.

In regard to this clonotype: Sequence at one end of the junction differs from germline and may be a read error. The chain couples TRBV15 to TRBJ2-7; maybe TRBD2 (5 bases). The CDR3 consists of 19 residues. CDR1 and CDR2 from the germline V gene are LNHNV and YYDKDF (reference sequence). The CDR3 bases are TGTGCCGCCAGCAGAACCCCAGAGATTGAGACCAGGACTTCATACGAGCAGTACTTC. Protein: CAASRTPEIETRTSYEQYF.

The gene calls are TRBV4-3 and TRBJ2-1; no reliable D call. V lost 2 bases to trimming and J lost 7 bases, with 15 bases between them. This CDR3 contains 15 residues. The V gene's germline CDR1 is LGHNA and CDR2 YSLEER. The CDR3 bases are TGCGCCAGCAGCCAAATGGACCTACCGGGTAATGAGCAGTTCTTC. Translated, it gives CASSQMDLPGNEQFF.

The chain employs TRBV18 and TRBJ1-2, with 8 bases aligning to TRBD1. With 6 bases clipped from V and 8 bases from J, the junction kept 8 bases outside the gene matches. Per the germline V gene, CDR1 is KGHSH and CDR2 is LQKENI. The CDR3 covers 13 residues. The CDR3 coding sequence is TGTGCCAGCTCCCATGACAGGGGCGGAGGCTACACCTTC. Its translation: CASSHDRGGGYTF. Filled out from reference TRBV18 and TRBJ1-2, the complete variable domain reads NAGVMQNPRHLVRRRGQEARLRCSPMKGHSHVYWYRQLPEEGLKFMVYLQKENIIDESGMPKERFSAEFPKEGPSILRIQQVVRGDSAAYFCASSHDRGGGYTFGSGTRLTVV.

This clonotype came up many times. The rearrangement joins TRBV18 to TRBJ2-7; D unclear. The CDR3 totals 13 residues. Trimming removed 0 bases at V and 12 bases at J, with 15 bases between. The germline V gene encodes CDR1 KGHSH and CDR2 LQKENI. DNA for the CDR3: TGTGCCAGCTCACCACCGGCGACTGACGAGAGGTACTTC. Translating gives CASSPPATDERYF. The entire variable domain, with the rest obtained from reference TRBV18 and TRBJ2-7, is as follows: NAGVMQNPRHLVRRRGQEARLRCSPMKGHSHVYWYRQLPEEGLKFMVYLQKENIIDESGMPKERFSAEFPKEGPSILRIQQVVRGDSAAYFCASSPPATDERYFGPGTRLTVT.

The V and J genes are TRBV7-2 and TRBJ1-5, with TRBD1 as a possible D gene (5 bases). Trimming shortened V by 1 base and J by 1 base, and 14 bases separated the two germline ends. In germline, CDR1 is SGHTA, CDR2 FQGNSA. The CDR3 length is 17 residues. In DNA form, the CDR3 reads TGTGCCAGCAGCTTAGATATTTCAGGGCGAAGCAATCAGCCCCAGCATTTT. Translating it yields CASSLDISGRSNQPQHF.

On this clonotype: This may stem from a read error, because a much larger clone lies one nucleotide away. The chain links TRBV30 to TRBJ2-5, with 12 nucleotides matching TRBD2. Trimming at V came to 7 bases and at J to 1 base, leaving 10 bases not matched to a gene. CDR1 is GTSNPN and CDR2 is SVGIG in the germline V gene (reference sequence). The CDR3 sequence is 16 residues long. The CDR3 sequence: CALVLAGGLVQETQYF. Written as DNA, the CDR3 is TGTGCCTTAGTACTAGCGGGAGGCCTAGTCCAAGAGACCCAGTACTTC.

There are many counts of this clonotype. V is TRBV20-1 and J is TRBJ1-4; 10 positions match TRBD1. The CDR3 loop spans 14 amino acids. CDR1 and CDR2 (germline): DFQATT, SNEGSKA (reference sequence). The V segment lost 2 bases and the J segment 8 bases; nucleotides outside the gene matches: 5. In DNA, the CDR3 is TGCAGTGCTAGACCCGGGACAGGGGTGGAAAAACTGTTTTTT. Translated, it gives CSARPGTGVEKLFF.

The sample holds many counts of this clonotype. The chain has TRBV11-2 and TRBJ2-1; possible D gene TRBD2, 6 bases. Trimming stripped 5 bases from V and 4 bases from J, with 18 bases between. There are 16 residues in the CDR3. The germline CDR1 and CDR2 sequences are SGHAT and FQNNGV. This CDR3 reads CASSEGLAWLYNEQFF. In DNA, the CDR3 is TGTGCCAGCAGCGAAGGCCTAGCGTGGCTATACAATGAGCAGTTCTTC.

Ten or more counts support this clonotype. The V and J genes are TRBV11-2 and TRBJ2-1; D might be TRBD2 (5 bases). With 2 bases removed from V and 2 bases from J, the gap between germline ends came to 10 bases. Germline assignment: CDR1 SGHAT and CDR2 FQNNGV. The CDR3 extends over 15 amino acids. CDR3 coding DNA: TGTGCCAGCAGCTTACGGGATTACCCCTACAATGAGCAGTTCTTC. Its protein product is CASSLRDYPYNEQFF.

This chain links TRBV4-2 with TRBJ1-2; 9 bases agree with TRBD1. After removal of 5 bases from V and 7 bases from J, the junction contained 14 bases not matched to a gene. The CDR3 totals 16 residues. From germline, CDR1 is LGHNA and CDR2 YNFKEQ. As DNA, the CDR3 is TGTGCCAGCAGCGCGTCACAGGGGGCTTCCCTTGGTGGCTACACCTTC. Its translation is CASSASQGASLGGYTF.

Comments on this clonotype: The conserved closing phenylalanine or tryptophan is absent in this CDR3, likely reflecting a read error. The chain is built from TRBV6-2 or TRBV6-3 and TRBJ1-1; D gene unclear. Germline V gene lookup returns CDR1 MNHEY and CDR2 SVGEGT. Trimming took off 2 bases at V and 7 bases at J, with 5 bases between the two ends. CDR3 length equals 11 residues. The CDR3 loop reads CASSYRHEAFL. The DNA of the CDR3 is TGTGCCAGCAGTTACAGACATGAAGCTTTCCTT.

This clonotype was detected many times. The J gene is TRBJ1-6, the V gene TRBV2; D might be TRBD1 (6 bases). The germline V gene has CDR1 SNHLY and CDR2 FYNNEI. The CDR3 length is 15 residues. Trimming stripped 4 bases from V and 7 bases from J, with 14 bases between. Here the CDR3 reads CASSGSRGPNSPLHF. CDR3 sequence (DNA): TGTGCCAGCAGTGGGTCCCGGGGGCCCAATTCACCCCTCCACTTT.

This clonotype was detected many times. The chain recombines TRBV5-1 with TRBJ2-2, with 8 nucleotides matching TRBD1. Looked up from germline, CDR1 is SGHRS and CDR2 is YFSETQ. The ends lost 3 bases at V and 5 bases at J; junction bases unmatched: 6. The CDR3 sequence is 15 residues long. The DNA for the CDR3 is TGCGCCAGCAGCTCCGGACAGGGAATGACCGGGGAGCTGTTTTTT. The encoded protein is CASSSGQGMTGELFF.

A word on this clonotype: A read error likely explains this, since a far larger clone differs by one base. J is TRBJ2-1 and V is TRBV12-3 or TRBV12-4, with TRBD1 matching over 9 bases. CDR3 length: 15 residues. CDR3 protein: CASSPDRGSYNEQSF. The CDR3 DNA follows: TGTGCCAGCAGCCCGGACAGGGGCTCCTACAATGAGCAGTCCTTC.

This clonotype was found many times. The CDR3 reads CASSPEGLRTDTQYF. The CDR3 DNA reads TGTGCCAGCAGTCCGGAGGGACTACGCACAGATACGCAGTATTTT. The genes are TRBV7-3 and TRBJ2-3; 7 nucleotides agree with TRBD2. Germline lookup yields CDR1 SGHTA and CDR2 FQGTGA. V was pared by 6 bases and J by 1 base, with 7 bases of the junction left unmatched. The CDR3 spans 15 residues.

This clonotype came up many times. The chain carries TRBV11-3 and TRBJ1-1; possibly TRBD1 for D (6 bases). V was shortened by 4 bases and J by 6 bases, with 18 bases between the two germline ends. The CDR3 covers 15 residues. Germline V gene sequence: CDR1 SGHNT, CDR2 YENEEA. The CDR3 DNA is TGTGCCAGCAGCTCCCGACAGGAGGGAATCGCTGAAGCTTTCTTT. It is translated as CASSSRQEGIAEAFF.

This clonotype was seen a handful of times. The J gene is TRBJ1-1, the V gene TRBV4-2, with D unresolved. The CDR3 has 16 amino acids. Trimming removed 0 bases at V and 0 bases at J, with 11 bases between. Germline V gene sequence: CDR1 LGHNA, CDR2 YNFKEQ. In DNA form, the CDR3 reads TGTGCCAGCAGCCAAGATCGGCGGGTGATGAACACTGAAGCTTTCTTT. This codes for CASSQDRRVMNTEAFF.